The entry below describes one TCR beta chain. In the original processing: Nucleated cell counts were estimated from reference gene primer amplification. Produced via immunoSEQ multiplex PCR; TCRdb's table is partial and in-frame only. Clonal size and the V and J genes are those of that table, whereas D and trimming came from the DNA. The table shows fewer than 120,000 clones, with 60% to 80% occurring only once. The data originate from a study of blood T cell repertoires in COVID-19. Study as a whole: Samples representing acute and convalescent COVID-19 were sourced from the United States, Italy and Spain. In each case, the material was cDNA or gDNA derived from T cells, B-cell-depleted T cells, or PBMCs.

Germline CDR1 is LNHDA and CDR2 is SQIVND (reference sequence). V was shortened by 8 bases and J by 3 bases, with 13 bases between the two germline ends. The CDR3 loop spans 13 amino acids. J is TRBJ2-5 and V is TRBV19; D is undetermined. Sequenced sample: peripheral blood. The receptor comes from a woman aged 80 or older with active or convalescent COVID-19. This chain's CDR3 is CASASRSEETQYF. The CDR3 nucleotides are TGTGCCAGTGCCTCAAGGAGCGAAGAGACCCAGTACTTC.